The 15 T cell receptor beta chains below all came from one sample that was sequenced in a study of beta chain features in type 1 diabetes. Study-wide points: Shorter TCRB CDR3s, moderately but significantly so, were found in Type 1 diabetes patients in all four CD4+ subsets.

cDNA synthesis used the whole RNA isolate, giving expressed TCRB sequences. The table came from immunoSEQ multiplex PCR; TCRdb's copy has only in-frame clones and leaves some out. The sample consists of around 45,000 clones, approximately 43% of them appearing once. Their specific antigens are unknown. Sequencing was performed on stem cell memory CD4+ T cells from blood. The receptors shown here come from a man aged 25-40 years with type 1 diabetes.

This clone appeared a few times. The chain combines TRBV11-1 with TRBJ1-1, with TRBD1 matching over 7 bases. The germline V gene has CDR1 SGHAT and CDR2 FQDESV (reference sequence). Unmatched junction bases numbered 7, after V lost 5 bases and J lost 1 base. The CDR3 covers 15 residues. For the CDR3, the DNA is TGTGCCAGCAGCATGGGGACAGTGAGGAACACTGAAGCTTTCTTT. Its translation is CASSMGTVRNTEAFF. Filled out from reference TRBV11-1 and TRBJ1-1, the complete variable domain reads EAEVAQSPRYKITEKSQAVAFWCDPISGHATLYWYRQILGQGPELLVQFQDESVVDDSQLPKDRFSAERLKGVDSTLKIQPAELGDSAMYLCASSMGTVRNTEAFFGQGTRLTVV.

This chain joins TRBV6-1 and TRBJ2-5; maybe TRBD2 (6 bases). The germline V gene has CDR1 MNHNS and CDR2 SASEGT. V lost 4 bases to trimming and J lost 2 bases, with 11 bases between them. The CDR3 runs to 14 residues. Here the CDR3 reads CASSGLAPQETQYF. The CDR3, as DNA: TGTGCCAGCAGTGGCCTAGCGCCACAAGAGACCCAGTACTTC.

V gene TRBV2 combines with J gene TRBJ1-2; possible D gene TRBD1, 5 bases. Between the trimmed V and J ends, which lost 6 bases and 7 bases, there was a span of 18 bases. The CDR3 runs 14 residues. From germline, CDR1 is SNHLY and CDR2 FYNNEI. CDR3 loop: CASRPNPGTPGYTF. CDR3 DNA sequence: TGTGCCAGCAGACCAAACCCCGGGACTCCTGGCTACACCTTC.

This chain uses TRBV6-5 with TRBJ2-7; TRBD1 is a possible D gene (5 bases). The length of the CDR3 is 14 residues. Deletions cut 5 bases from V and 2 bases from J, with 13 bases between. CDR1 is MNHEY and CDR2 is SVGAGI in the germline V gene. DNA for the CDR3: TGTGCCAGCAGTCCCAGCCAGGGCGCCTACGAGCAGTACTTC. It yields the protein CASSPSQGAYEQYF.

The J gene is TRBJ2-5, the V gene TRBV5-1; 11 nucleotides match TRBD2. The CDR3 extends over 15 amino acids. The J segment lost 4 bases and the V segment lost 1 base, leaving 3 bases of the junction unmatched. Per germline, CDR1 SGHRS and CDR2 YFSETQ. The CDR3 loop reads CASSLTSGSPETQYF. CDR3 coding DNA: TGCGCCAGCAGCTTGACTAGCGGGAGCCCAGAGACCCAGTACTTC.

V and J are TRBV4-2 and TRBJ1-2; TRBD1 matches at 11 bases. The CDR3 has 14 residues. Trimming took 10 bases from V and 7 from J; bases not matched to a gene: 11. Per the germline V gene, CDR1 is LGHNA and CDR2 is YNFKEQ. As DNA, the CDR3 is TGTGCCATTTCAAAGTCGGGACAGGGGGGTGGCTACACCTTC. Protein: CAISKSGQGGGYTF.

This clone was seen a handful of times. The V gene is TRBV28, the J gene TRBJ2-1; 7 positions agree with TRBD2. The V and J ends lost 4 bases and 1 base, in that order; junction bases with no gene match: 10. Germline CDR1 and CDR2: MDHEN and SYDVKM. The CDR3 sequence is 17 residues long. The CDR3 coding sequence is TGTGCCAGCAGTTCCCAGGCAGTCGGGAGGTCCTACAATGAGCAGTTCTTC. It specifies CASSSQAVGRSYNEQFF. The whole variable domain, remainder taken from reference TRBV28 and TRBJ2-1, is DVKVTQSSRYLVKRTGEKVFLECVQDMDHENMFWYRQDPGLGLRLIYFSYDVKMKEKGDIPEGYSVSREKKERFSLILESASTNQTSMYLCASSSQAVGRSYNEQFFGPGTRLTVL.

This clone appeared a few times. The J gene is TRBJ2-3, the V gene TRBV7-2; D is perhaps TRBD2 (5 bases). The CDR3 is 14 residues long. The V end was cut by 6 bases, the J end by 2 bases, with 12 bases between. Germline V lookup: CDR1 SGHTA, CDR2 FQGNSA. CDR3: CASSKGLSTDTQYF. In nucleotides, the CDR3 is TGTGCCAGCAGTAAAGGACTTTCCACAGATACGCAGTATTTT.

This clone has just a few counts. V is TRBV11-2 and J is TRBJ2-2; D is ambiguous. The V gene's germline CDR1 is SGHAT and CDR2 FQNNGV. This CDR3 contains 13 residues. Trimming removed 4 bases at V and 2 bases at J, with 5 bases between. CDR3: CASSSRNTGELFF. CDR3 sequence (DNA): TGTGCCAGCAGCTCGCGTAACACCGGGGAGCTGTTTTTT.

This clone was counted once. The chain has TRBV30 and TRBJ2-5; TRBD2 aligns across 7 bases. The CDR3 totals 12 residues. The germline CDR1 and CDR2 sequences are GTSNPN and SVGIG (reference sequence). The V gene end was trimmed by 5 bases and the J gene end by 1 base; junction bases not matched to a gene: 1. CDR3 nucleotide sequence: TGTGCCTGGGGGACTACCCAAGAGACCCAGTACTTC. Translated, it gives CAWGTTQETQYF.

This chain uses TRBV5-1 with TRBJ2-1, with 8 nucleotides matching TRBD2. CDR3 length: 15 amino acids. Germline CDR1 reads SGHRS; CDR2 reads YFSETQ. The V segment lost 0 bases and the J segment 5 bases; nucleotides outside the gene matches: 4. The CDR3 DNA follows: TGCGCCAGCAGCTTGGGCGGACTAGCACACAATGAGCAGTTCTTC. Encoded protein: CASSLGGLAHNEQFF. Drawing the rest from reference TRBV5-1 and TRBJ2-1, the complete variable domain is KAGVTQTPRYLIKTRGQQVTLSCSPISGHRSVSWYQQTPGQGLQFLFEYFSETQRNKGNFPGRFSGRQFSNSRSEMNVSTLELGDSALYLCASSLGGLAHNEQFFGPGTRLTVL.

The chain combines TRBV28 with TRBJ2-6; 8 bases map to TRBD2. The germline V gene encodes CDR1 MDHEN and CDR2 SYDVKM. This CDR3 has 17 amino acids. V lost 6 bases and J lost 0; bases outside the gene matches: 7. The CDR3 is CASSPLAGGSGANVLTF. Written as DNA, the CDR3 is TGTGCCAGCAGCCCCCTTGCGGGAGGCTCTGGGGCCAACGTCCTGACTTTC.

The V gene is TRBV11-2, the J gene TRBJ2-6, with D possibly matching TRBD1 (6 bases). CDR1 is SGHAT, CDR2 FQNNGV, per germline. The CDR3 sequence is 14 residues long. The V end lost 6 bases, the J end lost 1 base, and 7 bases lay between the germline ends. CDR3 bases: TGTGCCAGCAGTACAGGGTCTGGGGCCAACGTCCTGACTTTC. Residues: CASSTGSGANVLTF.

The chain employs TRBV2 and TRBJ1-1; the D gene is possibly TRBD1 (6 bases). Trimming left V 8 bases short and J 4 bases short, with 14 bases between. The CDR3 totals 13 residues. Germline loops: CDR1 SNHLY, CDR2 FYNNEI. CDR3 protein: CASGRGAVTEAFF. The CDR3, as DNA: TGTGCCAGCGGTCGGGGGGCGGTCACTGAAGCTTTCTTT.

This clone was seen a few times. The V gene is TRBV5-1, the J gene TRBJ2-1; 7 bases agree with TRBD2. CDR3 length equals 15 residues. In germline, CDR1 is SGHRS, CDR2 YFSETQ. V trimming: 6 bases; J trimming: 5 bases; junction bases outside the gene matches: 11. The CDR3 bases are TGCGCCAGCACCGCTAGCGGATCAGGGCACAATGAGCAGTTCTTC. It yields the protein CASTASGSGHNEQFF.